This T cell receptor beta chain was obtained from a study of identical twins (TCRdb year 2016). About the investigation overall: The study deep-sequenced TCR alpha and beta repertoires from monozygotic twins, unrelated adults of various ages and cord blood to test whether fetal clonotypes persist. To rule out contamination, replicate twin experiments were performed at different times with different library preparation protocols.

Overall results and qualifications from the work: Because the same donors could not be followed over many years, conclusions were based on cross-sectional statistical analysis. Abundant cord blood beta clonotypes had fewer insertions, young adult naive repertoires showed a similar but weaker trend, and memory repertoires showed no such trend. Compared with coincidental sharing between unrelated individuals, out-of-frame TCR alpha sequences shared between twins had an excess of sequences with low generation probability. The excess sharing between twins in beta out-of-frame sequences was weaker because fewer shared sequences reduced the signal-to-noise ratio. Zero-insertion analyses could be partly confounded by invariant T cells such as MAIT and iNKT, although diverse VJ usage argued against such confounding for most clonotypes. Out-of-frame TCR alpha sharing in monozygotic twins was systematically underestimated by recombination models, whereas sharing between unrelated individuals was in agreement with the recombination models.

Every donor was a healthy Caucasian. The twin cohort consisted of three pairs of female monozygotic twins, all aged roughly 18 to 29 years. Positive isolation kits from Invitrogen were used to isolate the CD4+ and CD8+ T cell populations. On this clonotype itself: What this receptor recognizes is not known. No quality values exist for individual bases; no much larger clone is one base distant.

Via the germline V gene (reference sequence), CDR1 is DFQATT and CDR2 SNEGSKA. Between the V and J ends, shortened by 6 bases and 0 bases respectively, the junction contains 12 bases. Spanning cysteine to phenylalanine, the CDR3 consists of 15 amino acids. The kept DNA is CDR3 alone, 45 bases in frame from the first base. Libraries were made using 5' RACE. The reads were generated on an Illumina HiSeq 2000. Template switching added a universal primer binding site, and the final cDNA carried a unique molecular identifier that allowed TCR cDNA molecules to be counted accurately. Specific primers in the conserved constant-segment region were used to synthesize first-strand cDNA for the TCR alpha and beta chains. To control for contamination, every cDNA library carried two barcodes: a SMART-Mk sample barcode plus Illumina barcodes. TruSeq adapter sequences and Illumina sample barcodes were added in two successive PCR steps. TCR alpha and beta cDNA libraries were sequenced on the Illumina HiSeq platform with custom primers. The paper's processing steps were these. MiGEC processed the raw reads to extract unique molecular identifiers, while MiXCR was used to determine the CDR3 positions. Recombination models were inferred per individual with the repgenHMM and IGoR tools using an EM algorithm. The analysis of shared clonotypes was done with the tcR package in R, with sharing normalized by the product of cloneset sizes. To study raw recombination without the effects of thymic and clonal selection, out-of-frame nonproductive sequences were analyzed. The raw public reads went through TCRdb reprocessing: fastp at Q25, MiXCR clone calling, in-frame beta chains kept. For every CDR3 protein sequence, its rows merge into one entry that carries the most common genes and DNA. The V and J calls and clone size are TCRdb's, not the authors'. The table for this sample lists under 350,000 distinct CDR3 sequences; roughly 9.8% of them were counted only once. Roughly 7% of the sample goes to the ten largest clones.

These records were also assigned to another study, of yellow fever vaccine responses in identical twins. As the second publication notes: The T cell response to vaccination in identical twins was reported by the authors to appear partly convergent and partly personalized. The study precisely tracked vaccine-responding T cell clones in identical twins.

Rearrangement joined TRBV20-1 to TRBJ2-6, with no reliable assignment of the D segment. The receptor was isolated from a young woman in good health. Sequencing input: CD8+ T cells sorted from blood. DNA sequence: TGCAGTGCCCCAATCATTAGCTCTGGGGCCAACGTCCTGACTTTC. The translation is CSAPIISSGANVLTF.